This TCR beta chain was captured by sequencing in a study of graft-versus-host responses after intestinal transplantation. Sequencing used immunoSEQ multiplex PCR; TCRdb keeps in-frame clones, though not all of them. The data contain about 88,000 clones, under 90% of them singletons. CDR1 is MNHEY, CDR2 SVGAGI, per germline. V dropped 6 bases and J dropped 5 bases, with 10 bases sitting between them. This CDR3 has 12 amino acids. On this clone: Antigen unknown.

This chain joins TRBV6-5 and TRBJ1-1; a weak D match, TRBD1 (6 bases). Sequenced here: unstimulated CD4+ T cells sorted from spleen or lymph node cells, sampled before intestinal transplant. The TCR was taken from a human donor who received an intestinal transplant. In DNA form, the CDR3 reads TGTGCCAGCAGGGCAGGGGAAACTGAAGCTTTCTTT. It codes for CASRAGETEAFF.